This paragraph reports one TCR beta chain. The antigen is unknown. TCRdb keeps only in-frame clones here, not all; method: immunoSEQ multiplex PCR. The sample carries around 150,000 clones, roughly 94% recorded once. CDR1 is MGHRA, CDR2 YSYEKL, per germline. J lost 1 base, V lost 3 bases, and 14 bases had no gene match. The CDR3 runs to 18 residues. The data belong to a study of OX40 agonist ivuxolimab in advanced cancers. Study-wide context: Patients with prior anti-PD-1, anti-PD-L1 or anti-CTLA-4 therapy were eligible; about 41% had some. Two patients with cutaneous melanoma and one with hepatocellular carcinoma, three in total, showed partial responses. Points from the study as a whole: Compared with others, partial responders at 0.1-3.0 mg/kg displayed clonal expansion among the lowest. Blood T cells, both CD4+ and CD8+, expanded clonally by week 6 at 0.1 to 3.0 mg/kg.

This receptor was identified in an adult with an advanced solid tumor such as melanoma, head and neck, liver or kidney cancer. Sequenced material: CD4+ or CD8+ T cells sorted from blood, taken in a trial of the OX40 agonist ivuxolimab. The chain combines TRBV4-1 with TRBJ1-2, with 7 bases fitting TRBD1. In DNA form, the CDR3 reads TGCGCCAGCAGCCAGGTACTTAGAAAGGGGGCAGATAACTATGGCTACACCTTC. Translated: CASSQVLRKGADNYGYTF.